The 18 T cell receptor beta chains in this list originate from one sample, sequenced in a study of OX40 agonist ivuxolimab in advanced cancers. Produced via immunoSEQ multiplex PCR; TCRdb's table is partial and in-frame only. The sample carries under 100,000 clones, roughly nine tenths recorded once. Sequencing was performed on CD4+ or CD8+ T cells sorted from blood, taken in a trial of the OX40 agonist ivuxolimab. The receptor source for this set is an adult with an advanced solid tumor such as melanoma, head and neck, liver or kidney cancer.

The chain links TRBV10-1 to TRBJ2-3; D remains unclear. Germline-derived CDR1 and CDR2 are WNHNN and SYGVQD (reference sequence). The V and J ends lost 2 bases and 3 bases respectively, with 9 bases between them. This CDR3 contains 14 residues. For the CDR3, the DNA is TGCGCCAGCAGTGAGCATGGCAGGACAGATACGCAGTATTTT. This gives the protein CASSEHGRTDTQYF.

This clone came up a few times. The chain couples TRBV5-6 to TRBJ2-5; tentative D call: TRBD2 (5 bases). From germline, CDR1 is SGHDT and CDR2 YYEEEE. Deletions cut 1 base from V and 5 bases from J, with 18 bases between. This CDR3 comprises 16 residues. The CDR3 DNA reads TGTGCCAGCAGCTTGTCTCATCGGGGAACGGATGAGACCCAGTACTTC. Amino acid sequence: CASSLSHRGTDETQYF. Variable domain in full (rest from reference TRBV5-6 and TRBJ2-5): DAGVTQSPTHLIKTRGQQVTLRCSPKSGHDTVSWYQQALGQGPQFIFQYYEEEERQRGNFPDRFSGHQFPNYSSELNVNALLLGDSALYLCASSLSHRGTDETQYFGPGTRLLVL.

The chain employs TRBV7-2 and TRBJ2-1, with 10 nucleotides matching TRBD2. V dropped 0 bases and J dropped 7; count of bases not matched to a gene: 18. Germline V CDR1 and CDR2: SGHTA, FQGNSA. The CDR3 covers 20 residues. The CDR3 DNA follows: TGTGCCAGCAGCTTAGCCTCATGGGGGTCAACTAGCGGGAAGGCGAATGAGCAGTTCTTC. Its translation is CASSLASWGSTSGKANEQFF.

V is TRBV5-8 and J is TRBJ2-1; 8 nucleotides match TRBD2. CDR3 size: 14 residues. The germline gives CDR1 SGHTS, CDR2 YDEGEE. The V segment lost 1 base and the J segment 7 bases; nucleotides outside the gene matches: 4. CDR3 in amino acids: CASSLTGGPNEQFF. CDR3 in DNA: TGTGCCAGCAGCTTGACGGGAGGGCCAAATGAGCAGTTCTTC.

This chain links TRBV19 with TRBJ2-7; 8 bases line up with TRBD1. With 4 bases clipped from V and 2 bases from J, the junction kept 4 bases outside the gene matches. This CDR3 is built from 14 residues. Germline values: CDR1 LNHDA, CDR2 SQIVND (reference sequence). Here the CDR3 DNA reads TGTGCCAGTAGTAGGTCCAGGGGGCCCTACGAGCAGTACTTC. Translated: CASSRSRGPYEQYF.

This clone has a single count. The chain recombines TRBV28 with TRBJ1-5; 7 bases map to TRBD1. The CDR3 loop spans 13 amino acids. Per germline, CDR1 MDHEN and CDR2 SYDVKM. The ends lost 5 bases at V and 7 bases at J; junction bases unmatched: 5. CDR3 protein: CASSAQGFQPQHF. The CDR3 DNA follows: TGTGCCAGCAGTGCACAGGGGTTCCAGCCCCAGCATTTT.

The chain recombines TRBV18 with TRBJ1-1, with 8 bases lining up with TRBD1. This CDR3 has 14 amino acids. The V gene's germline CDR1 is KGHSH and CDR2 LQKENI. J gave up 3 bases and V 5 bases, and 5 bases lay outside the gene matches. The CDR3 coding sequence is TGTGCCAGCTCATTAGACAGGGGTTACACTGAAGCTTTCTTT. Protein product: CASSLDRGYTEAFF.

The V gene is TRBV4-1, the J gene TRBJ2-1; 7 positions agree with TRBD1. CDR1 MGHRA and CDR2 YSYEKL come from the germline V gene. Trimming cost V 1 base and J 8 bases; bases outside gene matches: 8. This CDR3 has 15 amino acids. CDR3 bases: TGCGCCAGCAGCCAAGCGGACAGGAACTGGGATGAGCAGTTCTTC. Its translation is CASSQADRNWDEQFF.

The V gene is TRBV28, the J gene TRBJ2-7; 7 positions agree with TRBD1. V lost 4 bases and J lost 3; bases outside the gene matches: 6. Looked up from germline, CDR1 is MDHEN and CDR2 is SYDVKM. The CDR3 runs 14 residues. CDR3: CASSSRDSYYEQYF. As DNA, the CDR3 is TGTGCCAGCAGTTCCCGGGACAGCTACTACGAGCAGTACTTC.

The genes are TRBV21-1 and TRBJ2-2; the D call of TRBD2 is as the table states it, not checked on the DNA. TRBV21-1 is shown as a pseudogene. The CDR3 runs 15 residues. The CDR3 DNA sequence: TGTGCCAAGACGAAGAGCGGGAGGGCCGTCGGGGAGCTGTTTTTT. This encodes CAKTKSGRAVGELFF.

This chain joins TRBV5-1 and TRBJ2-1; D possibly matches TRBD1 or TRBD2 (5 bases each). The CDR3 runs 16 residues. Per the germline V gene, CDR1 is SGHRS and CDR2 is YFSETQ. Trimming shortened V by 2 bases and J by 0 bases, and 12 bases separated the two germline ends. The CDR3 DNA sequence: TGCGCCAGCAGCTTTGGGACCTCGAGCTCCTACAATGAGCAGTTCTTC. Encoded protein: CASSFGTSSSYNEQFF.

The chain recombines TRBV7-2 with TRBJ2-7, with D perhaps TRBD2 (5 bases). The length of the CDR3 is 16 residues. V gave up 0 bases and J gave up 3 bases, with 15 bases separating them. CDR1 is SGHTA and CDR2 is FQGNSA in the germline V gene. The CDR3 region is CASSLARVAGVYEQYF. As DNA, the CDR3 is TGTGCCAGCAGCTTAGCGCGGGTTGCAGGTGTCTACGAGCAGTACTTC. The complete variable domain, with remaining parts taken from reference TRBV7-2 and TRBJ2-7, reads GAGVSQSPSNKVTEKGKDVELRCDPISGHTALYWYRQSLGQGLEFLIYFQGNSAPDKSGLPSDRFSAERTGGSVSTLTIQRTQQEDSAVYLCASSLARVAGVYEQYFGPGTRLTVT.

CDR3 DNA sequence: TGTGCCAGCTCTGGACATACCAAGCACCGCTCTGGAAACACCATATATTTT. This gives the protein CASSGHTKHRSGNTIYF. The chain links TRBV28 to TRBJ1-3; D may be TRBD1 (5 bases). Per the germline V gene, CDR1 is MDHEN and CDR2 is SYDVKM. The V gene lost 8 bases and the J gene lost 0 bases, with 20 bases spanning the gap. The CDR3 spans 17 residues.

This clone came up once. The chain links TRBV30 to TRBJ1-3, with D unclear. Trimming removed 2 bases from V and 4 bases from J, with 3 bases in between. Per the germline V gene, CDR1 is GTSNPN and CDR2 is SVGIG (reference sequence). This CDR3 has 11 amino acids. In DNA, the CDR3 is TGTGCCTGGAGTAGAGGAAACACCATATATTTT. This codes for CAWSRGNTIYF.

The CDR3 is CASSPSIKGTDTQYF. The CDR3 coding sequence is TGTGCCAGCAGCCCCTCCATTAAAGGTACAGATACGCAGTATTTT. V and J are TRBV11-2 and TRBJ2-3; D gene unclear. This CDR3 contains 15 residues. Germline CDR1 reads SGHAT; CDR2 reads FQNNGV. Trimming took off 5 bases at V and 3 bases at J, with 15 bases between the two ends.

This clone was counted once. The rearrangement links TRBV2 to TRBJ1-5; no firm D call. CDR3 length equals 14 residues. Germline CDR1 reads SNHLY; CDR2 reads FYNNEI. Trimming pared 7 bases from V and 3 bases from J, leaving 13 bases between. CDR3 amino acids: CASIRTRFNQPQHF. In DNA form, the CDR3 reads TGTGCCAGCATTAGAACCCGGTTCAATCAGCCCCAGCATTTT.

The gene calls are TRBV29-1 and TRBJ2-3; possibly TRBD2 for D (7 bases). CDR3 length: 13 amino acids. Per the germline V gene, CDR1 is SQVTM and CDR2 is ANQGSEA. The CDR3 protein is CSLGGAAGDTQYF. In DNA form, the CDR3 reads TGCAGTCTTGGGGGGGCTGCTGGAGATACGCAGTATTTT.

The rearrangement links TRBV7-9 to TRBJ1-3; TRBD1 agrees at 7 bases. The V and J ends lost 6 bases and 2 bases, in that order; junction bases with no gene match: 16. Germline assignment: CDR1 SEHNR and CDR2 FQNEAQ (reference sequence). The CDR3 totals 18 residues. The CDR3: CASRPRDSKTGTGNTIYF. CDR3 DNA sequence: TGTGCCAGCAGGCCGCGGGACAGTAAGACAGGGACTGGAAACACCATATATTTT.